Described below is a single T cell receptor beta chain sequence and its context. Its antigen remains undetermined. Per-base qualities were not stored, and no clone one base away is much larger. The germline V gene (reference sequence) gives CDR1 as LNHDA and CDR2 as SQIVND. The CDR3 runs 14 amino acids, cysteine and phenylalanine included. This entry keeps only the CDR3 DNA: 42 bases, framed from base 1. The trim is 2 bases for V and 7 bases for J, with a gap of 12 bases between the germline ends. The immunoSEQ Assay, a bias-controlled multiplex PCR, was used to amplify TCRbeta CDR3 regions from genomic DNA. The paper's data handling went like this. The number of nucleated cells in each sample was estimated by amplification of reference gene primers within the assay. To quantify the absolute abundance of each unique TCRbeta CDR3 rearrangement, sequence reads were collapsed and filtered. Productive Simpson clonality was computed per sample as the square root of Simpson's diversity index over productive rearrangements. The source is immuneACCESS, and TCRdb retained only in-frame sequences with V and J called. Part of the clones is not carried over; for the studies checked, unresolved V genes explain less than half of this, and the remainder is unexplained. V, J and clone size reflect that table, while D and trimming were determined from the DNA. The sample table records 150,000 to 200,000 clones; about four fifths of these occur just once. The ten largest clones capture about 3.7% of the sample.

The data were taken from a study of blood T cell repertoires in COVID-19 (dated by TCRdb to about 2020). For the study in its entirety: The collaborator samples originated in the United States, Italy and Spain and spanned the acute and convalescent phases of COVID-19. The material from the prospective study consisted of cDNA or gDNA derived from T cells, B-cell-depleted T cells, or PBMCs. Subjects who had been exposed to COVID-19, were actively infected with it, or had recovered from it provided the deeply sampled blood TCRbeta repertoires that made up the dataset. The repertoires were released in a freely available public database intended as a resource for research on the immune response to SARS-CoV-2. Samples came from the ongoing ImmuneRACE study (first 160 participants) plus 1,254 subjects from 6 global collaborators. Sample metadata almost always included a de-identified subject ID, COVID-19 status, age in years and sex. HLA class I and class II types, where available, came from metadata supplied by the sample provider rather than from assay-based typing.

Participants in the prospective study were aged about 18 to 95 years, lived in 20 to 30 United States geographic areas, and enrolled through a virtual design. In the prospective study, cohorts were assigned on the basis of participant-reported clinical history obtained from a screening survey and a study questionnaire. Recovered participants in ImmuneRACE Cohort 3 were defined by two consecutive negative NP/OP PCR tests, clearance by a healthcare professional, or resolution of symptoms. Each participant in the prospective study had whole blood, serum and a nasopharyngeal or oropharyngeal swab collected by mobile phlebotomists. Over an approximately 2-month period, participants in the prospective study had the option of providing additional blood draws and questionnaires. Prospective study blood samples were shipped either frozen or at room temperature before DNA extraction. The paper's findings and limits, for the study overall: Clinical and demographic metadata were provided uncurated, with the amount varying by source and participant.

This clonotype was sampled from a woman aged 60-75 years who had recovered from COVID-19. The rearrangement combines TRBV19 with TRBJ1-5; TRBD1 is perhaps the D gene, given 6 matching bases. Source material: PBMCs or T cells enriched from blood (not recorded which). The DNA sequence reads TGTGCCAGTAGTATACACAGGGAGTACCAGCCCCAGCATTTT. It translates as CASSIHREYQPQHF.